The rows below give T cell receptor beta chains drawn from one sample of a study of cytomegalovirus exposure and HLA in healthy donors. Sequencing used immunoSEQ multiplex PCR; TCRdb keeps in-frame clones, though not all of them. This repertoire shows some 180,000 clones, approximately 84% found once; its top ten account for 2.5% to 3%. The source material was PBMCs. The receptors here all came from a female donor in good health and CMV-seronegative. Both conserved end residues are part of each CDR3. D genes are given only for firm matches. Rows may omit the clone size; those that give it use once, few, many or a size class.

CDR3 length	V gene	clone size	J gene	D gene	CDR3 DNA	CDR3 protein
15	TRBV12-5	few	TRBJ2-7	.	TGTGCTAGTGGTCAAGGACTGACTCCTTCCTACGAGCAGTACTTC	CASGQGLTPSYEQYF
11	TRBV6-6	.	TRBJ2-7	.	TGTGCCAGCACGGAGGGATACGAGCAGTACTTC	CASTEGYEQYF
16	TRBV9	few	TRBJ2-3	TRBD2	TGTGCCAGCAGCGCAGGGCGGGGGTACTCCACAGATACGCAGTATTTT	CASSAGRGYSTDTQYF
15	TRBV19	.	TRBJ2-3	TRBD1	TGTGCCAGTACCAGTGGGGGACAGTCCCGGGATACGCAGTATTTT	CASTSGGQSRDTQYF
15	TRBV13	.	TRBJ2-2	TRBD1	TGTGCCAGCAGCAAGGACAGGGTGAACACCGGGGAGCTGTTTTTT	CASSKDRVNTGELFF
14	TRBV19	few	TRBJ2-1	.	TGTGCCAGTAGTATCAGGCAGGGTTCCAATGAGCAGTTCTTC	CASSIRQGSNEQFF
13	TRBV9	few	TRBJ2-5	TRBD1	TGTGCCAGCAGTAGGACAGGACAAGAGACCCAGTACTTC	CASSRTGQETQYF
15	TRBV5-1	.	TRBJ2-7	TRBD1	TGCGCCAGCAGCGCCGGACAGGGGGCGAGGTACGGGCAGTACTTC	CASSAGQGARYGQYF
16	TRBV11-2	.	TRBJ2-1	.	TGTGCCAGCAGCTCCCGAGTCGGAGGCGGAGGCAATGAGCAGTTCTTC	CASSSRVGGGGNEQFF
14	TRBV7-9	.	TRBJ1-6	.	TGTTCCAGCAGCTTCGGACAGCCGAATTCACCCCTCCACTTT	CSSSFGQPNSPLHF
14	TRBV5-6	.	TRBJ1-2	TRBD1	TGTGCCAGCAGCTCCGGGACAGCTTCAGGTGGCTACACCTTC	CASSSGTASGGYTF
15	TRBV29-1	few	TRBJ1-1	TRBD1	TGCAGCGTTGACCGGGACAGGGGACAGAACACTGAAGCTTTCTTT	CSVDRDRGQNTEAFF
13	TRBV2	.	TRBJ2-7	.	TGTGCCAGCAGTGAGAATCCAGGTTACGAGCAGTACTTC	CASSENPGYEQYF
13	TRBV2	.	TRBJ2-7	TRBD1	TGTGCCAGCAGTGAATCGACAGGGAACGAGCAGTACTTC	CASSESTGNEQYF
17	TRBV2	.	TRBJ2-2	TRBD1	TGTGCCAGCAGTATCGGGGACAGGGGGGATAACACCGGGGAGCTGTTTTTT	CASSIGDRGDNTGELFF
16	TRBV4-1	.	TRBJ2-1	.	TGCGCCAGCAGCCAAGAGCAACTGAGCTCCTACAATGAGCAGTTCTTC	CASSQEQLSSYNEQFF
16	TRBV27	.	TRBJ2-2	TRBD2	TGTGCCAGCAGTTCACTAGCGGGGGGATGGACCGGGGAGCTGTTTTTT	CASSSLAGGWTGELFF
15	TRBV12-5	.	TRBJ1-2	.	TGTGCTAGTGGTTTGCCCCGGGACTTTAACTATGGCTACACCTTC	CASGLPRDFNYGYTF
16	TRBV6-5	.	TRBJ2-7	TRBD2	TGTGCCAGCAGTTCAATTCGTTACGGGAGGAGGAACGAGCAGTACTTC	CASSSIRYGRRNEQYF
13	TRBV6-5	.	TRBJ2-1	.	TGTGCCAGCAGTTACTCGAGGTATAATGAGCAGTTCTTC	CASSYSRYNEQFF
15	TRBV30	.	TRBJ2-7	TRBD2	TGTGCCTGGAGTGATGGGACTAGCTCCTCCTACGAGCAGTACTTC	CAWSDGTSSSYEQYF
13	TRBV7-9	.	TRBJ1-1	.	TGTGCCAGCAGCTTTCCATTGAACACTGAAGCTTTCTTT	CASSFPLNTEAFF
14	TRBV7-9	.	TRBJ2-5	TRBD1	TGTGCCAGCAGCCAGACAGGGGACGGGGAGACCCAGTACTTC	CASSQTGDGETQYF
15	TRBV19	.	TRBJ2-5	TRBD2	TGTGCCAGTCGGACTAGCGGGGGGGGAGCGGAGACCCAGTACTTC	CASRTSGGGAETQYF
15	TRBV6-5	.	TRBJ1-1	.	TGTGCCAGCAGTTTCACCACGGGGGTATGGACTGAAGCTTTCTTT	CASSFTTGVWTEAFF
13	TRBV2	.	TRBJ2-5	.	TGTGCCAGCAAGACTTTGATGCAAGAGACCCAGTACTTC	CASKTLMQETQYF
12	TRBV28	.	TRBJ1-2	TRBD1	TGTGCCAGCAGTTTAGGACAGGATGGCTACACCTTC	CASSLGQDGYTF
14	TRBV18	few	TRBJ1-4	TRBD1	TGTGCCAGCTCACCACGGCAGGGGGATGAAAAACTGTTTTTT	CASSPRQGDEKLFF
12	TRBV5-1	.	TRBJ2-1	.	TGCGCCAGCAGCTTACAGTACAATGAGCAGTTCTTC	CASSLQYNEQFF
15	TRBV7-9	few	TRBJ1-1	.	TGTGCCAGCAGCTTAGCCCGAGGGCGGGGAACTGAAGCTTTCTTT	CASSLARGRGTEAFF
15	TRBV5-1	few	TRBJ2-1	.	TGCGCCAGCAGCTTGGACATAAACCGAGGCGATGAGCAGTTCTTC	CASSLDINRGDEQFF
16	TRBV7-9	.	TRBJ2-7	TRBD2	TGTTCCAGCAGCTTAGTCGGGGTAGCGGGAGAATACGAGCAGTACTTC	CSSSLVGVAGEYEQYF
15	TRBV7-2	.	TRBJ1-6	.	TGTGCCAGTTCCGCGGGGACGGTCTATAATTCACCCCTCCACTTT	CASSAGTVYNSPLHF
14	TRBV11-3	.	TRBJ2-2	.	TGTGCCAGCAGCCAGACAGCGAACACCGGGGAGCTGTTTTTT	CASSQTANTGELFF
15	TRBV6-1	few	TRBJ2-3	TRBD2	TGTGCCAGCAGTTTTGCGGGAGCTAGCACAGATACGCAGTATTTT	CASSFAGASTDTQYF
15	TRBV2	.	TRBJ2-2	.	TGTGCCAGCCGCCTTACGAGGGGAGGCACCGGGGAGCTGTTTTTT	CASRLTRGGTGELFF
15	TRBV29-1	few	TRBJ1-2	.	TGCAGCGTTGAAGATCAATGGGGGCTGGGCTATGGCTACACCTTC	CSVEDQWGLGYGYTF
14	TRBV5-1	few	TRBJ2-7	.	TGCGCCAGCAGCTTGGTTCCTGGGAGCTACGAGCAGTACTTC	CASSLVPGSYEQYF
14	TRBV6-5	few	TRBJ2-7	TRBD1	TGTGCCAGCAGTGAGCGGACAGGGTACTACGAGCAGTACTTC	CASSERTGYYEQYF
15	TRBV5-6	few	TRBJ1-5	TRBD1	TGTGCCAGCAGCTTGGGGGACAGGGCGAATCAGCCCCAGCATTTT	CASSLGDRANQPQHF
11	TRBV2	.	TRBJ2-1	.	TGTGCCAGCAGTTACACGGGGGAGCAGTTCTTC	CASSYTGEQFF
15	TRBV12-5	.	TRBJ2-5	TRBD1	TGTGCTAGTGGTAAAGGGACAGGGGAGGGAGAGACCCAGTACTTC	CASGKGTGEGETQYF
14	TRBV7-2	.	TRBJ2-2	.	TGTGCCAGCAGCTCCGAGAGATTCACCGGGGAGCTGTTTTTT	CASSSERFTGELFF
10	TRBV20-1	.	TRBJ2-7	.	TGCAGTGCTGTCCTGTACGAGCAGTACTTC	CSAVLYEQYF
13	TRBV4-2	.	TRBJ1-5	.	TGTGCCAGCAGCCGGGAGGGCAATCAGCCCCAGCATTTT	CASSREGNQPQHF
12	TRBV19	.	TRBJ1-1	.	TGTGCCAGCCGAGGAGGGTTGATTGAAGCTTTCTTT	CASRGGLIEAFF
11	TRBV27	.	TRBJ1-1	.	TGTGCCAGCAGTTACGGGGCTGAAGCTTTCTTT	CASSYGAEAFF
16	TRBV19	.	TRBJ2-5	.	TGTGCCAGTAGTCCCCGGGCCCAGGGGCTACAAGAGACCCAGTACTTC	CASSPRAQGLQETQYF
14	TRBV27	.	TRBJ1-1	TRBD1	TGTGCCAGCAGTCCAGACACCACAGGGGGGGAAGCTTTCTTT	CASSPDTTGGEAFF
15	TRBV7-8	once	TRBJ1-2	TRBD1	TGTGCCAGCAGCCGTTTACAGGGGGGTGACTATGGCTACACCTTC	CASSRLQGGDYGYTF
13	TRBV14	few	TRBJ2-7	.	TGTGCCAGCAGCCAAGATCTATATTACGAGCAGTACTTC	CASSQDLYYEQYF
15	TRBV27	.	TRBJ2-7	.	TGTGCCAGCCTACCTAACTTTGACGACAGGAACGGGCAGTACTTC	CASLPNFDDRNGQYF
17	TRBV7-9	few	TRBJ1-3	.	TGTGCCAGCAGCCTCCTAGGTTTCGAGGACTCTGGAAACACCATATATTTT	CASSLLGFEDSGNTIYF
16	TRBV27	few	TRBJ2-3	TRBD2	TGTGCCAGCCGGGCAGCGGGAGGCGTACTCACAGATACGCAGTATTTT	CASRAAGGVLTDTQYF
18	TRBV5-4	.	TRBJ1-3	TRBD1	TGTGCCAGCAGCTTGGGGGCCCCGGGACAGGGCTCTGGAAACACCATATATTTT	CASSLGAPGQGSGNTIYF
17	TRBV5-1	.	TRBJ1-3	.	TGCGCCAGCAGCTACGAGGGTGGCGGGGTTACTGGAAACACCATATATTTT	CASSYEGGGVTGNTIYF
15	TRBV7-9	few	TRBJ1-1	.	TGTTCCAGCAGCTTGGGGGGGGGTGGGAACACTGAAGCTTTCTTT	CSSSLGGGGNTEAFF
14	TRBV2	.	TRBJ2-1	TRBD2	TGTGCCAGCAGTGAAGTGGGCGGGGGTTTTGCGCAGTTCTTC	CASSEVGGGFAQFF
15	TRBV2	.	TRBJ2-1	.	TGTGCCAGCAGTGAAACGACAGGATCCTACAATGAGCAGTTCTTC	CASSETTGSYNEQFF
15	TRBV9	.	TRBJ2-7	TRBD1	TGTGCCAGCAGCCCCCCGGGACAGGGGACCTACGAGCAGTACTTC	CASSPPGQGTYEQYF